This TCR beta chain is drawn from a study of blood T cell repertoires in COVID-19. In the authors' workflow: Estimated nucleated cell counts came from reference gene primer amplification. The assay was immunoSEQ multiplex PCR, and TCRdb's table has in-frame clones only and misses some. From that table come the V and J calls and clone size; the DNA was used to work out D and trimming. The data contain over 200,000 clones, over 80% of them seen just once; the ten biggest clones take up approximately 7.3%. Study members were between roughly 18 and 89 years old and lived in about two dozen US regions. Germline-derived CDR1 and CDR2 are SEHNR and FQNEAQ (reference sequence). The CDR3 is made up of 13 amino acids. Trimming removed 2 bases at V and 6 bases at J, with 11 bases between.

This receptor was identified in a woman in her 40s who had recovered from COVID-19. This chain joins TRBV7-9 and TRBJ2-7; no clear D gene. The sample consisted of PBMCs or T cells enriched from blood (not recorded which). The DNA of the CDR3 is TGTGCCAGCAGCTTAAATAGCCGTCTCGAGCAGTACTTC. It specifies CASSLNSRLEQYF.